This T cell receptor (beta chain) appears in the sequencing data of a study of blood T cell repertoires in COVID-19. Study information: Specimens from acute and convalescent COVID-19 originated in the United States, Italy and Spain.

This CDR3 region has 17 residues. The trim removed 0 bases at V and 5 bases at J, leaving 10 bases unmatched. CDR1 and CDR2 from the germline V gene are SGHRS and YFSETQ. Measured with immunoSEQ multiplex PCR; TCRdb has only the in-frame clones, and not every one. The sample has about 88,000 clones, over 75% seen once; the top ten hold about 2.7%. V gene TRBV5-1 combines with J gene TRBJ2-5, with TRBD2 matching 10 bases. Material: peripheral blood. The sequence was obtained from a woman of 80 years or more with acute or convalescent COVID-19. CDR3: CASSLDTAGGPYETQYF. The CDR3 DNA sequence: TGCGCCAGCAGCTTGGATACAGCGGGGGGGCCTTATGAGACCCAGTACTTC.